This T cell receptor (beta chain) was obtained from a study of blood T cell repertoires in COVID-19. Seattle's enrolled individuals joined amid active infection and were then monitored longitudinally. In the authors' workflow: Reference gene primer amplification yielded estimated nucleated cell counts. Some clones are missing from TCRdb's copy, which holds only in-frame ones; the method was immunoSEQ multiplex PCR. V, J and clone size are those of that table, while D and trimming were read from the DNA. The data show a few hundred thousand clones, with under 85% seen just once and roughly 1.3% held by the top ten. This CDR3 spans 13 amino acids. The germline V gene has CDR1 MNHEY and CDR2 SMNVEV (reference sequence). The ends were cut back, 3 bases at V and 7 bases at J, with 12 bases in the middle.

The source of this sequence is a woman aged 25 to 45 with COVID-19, enrolled during active disease. This chain connects TRBV27 to TRBJ1-1; TRBD1 is a possible D gene (6 bases). Material: peripheral blood. The CDR3 DNA sequence: TGTGCCAGCAGTTTGTGGGGGGGGCTTGAAGCTTTCTTT. Translation gives CASSLWGGLEAFF.